The rows below give T cell receptor beta chains drawn from one sample of a study of CD8 T cells in Susac syndrome. Each CDR3 protein is one row after TCRdb ran MiXCR on the immunoSEQ multiplex PCR reads. Among approximately 210,000 distinct CDR3 sequences listed, approximately 94% were seen once. The sample taken for sequencing was CD4+ T cells from PBMCs. These receptors were taken from a human donor with Susac syndrome. Each CDR3 is given with its conserved first and last residue. Each record gives: clone size, J gene, D gene, V gene, CDR3 protein, CDR3 DNA. The D gene is left open where the match is weak. Size tells how often a clone was seen (once, few, many) or the class of an expanded clone, and some rows leave it out.

size: NA
J: TRBJ1-2
D: TRBD1
V: TRBV15
CDR3: CATSRETGGRNYGYTF
DNA: TGTGCCACCAGCAGAGAGACAGGGGGACGTAACTATGGCTACACCTTC

size: NA
J: TRBJ1-1
D: NA
V: TRBV30
CDR3: CAWRGGVPNTEAFF
DNA: TGTGCCTGGAGAGGTGGGGTCCCTAACACTGAAGCTTTCTTT

size: NA
J: TRBJ2-1
D: NA
V: TRBV7-7
CDR3: CASSYGTSNEQFF
DNA: TGTGCTAGCAGCTACGGGACCTCCAATGAGCAGTTCTTC

size: once
J: TRBJ2-3
D: TRBD2
V: TRBV5-1
CDR3: CASNLAGGYTDTQYF
DNA: TGCGCCAGCAATCTAGCGGGGGGGTACACAGATACGCAGTATTTT

size: NA
J: TRBJ1-2
D: TRBD1
V: TRBV9
CDR3: CASKPQGDGYTF
DNA: TGTGCCAGCAAACCACAGGGGGATGGCTACACCTTC

size: NA
J: TRBJ1-4
D: NA
V: TRBV15
CDR3: CATSRDRGRGDEKLFF
DNA: TGTGCCACCAGCAGAGATAGAGGACGAGGGGATGAAAAACTGTTTTTT

size: few
J: TRBJ1-1
D: NA
V: TRBV7-8
CDR3: CASSSAGGEAFF
DNA: TGTGCCAGCAGTTCAGCCGGGGGGGAAGCTTTCTTT

size: once
J: TRBJ2-1
D: TRBD2
V: TRBV4-2
CDR3: CASSREPGLAGGVEQFF
DNA: TGTGCCAGCAGCCGGGAACCGGGACTAGCGGGGGGGGTGGAGCAGTTCTTC

size: NA
J: TRBJ1-2
D: NA
V: TRBV2
CDR3: CASSAWKGYGYTF
DNA: TGTGCCAGCAGTGCGTGGAAGGGCTATGGCTACACCTTC

size: NA
J: TRBJ2-2
D: NA
V: TRBV6-2/TRBV6-3
CDR3: CASTPDGTGELFF
DNA: TGTGCCAGCACGCCGGACGGCACCGGGGAGCTGTTTTTT

size: NA
J: TRBJ1-6
D: NA
V: TRBV20-1
CDR3: CSARDGDINNSPLHF
DNA: TGCAGTGCTAGAGATGGGGATATTAATAATTCACCCCTCCACTTT

size: NA
J: TRBJ1-5
D: NA
V: TRBV30
CDR3: CAWTGGQNQPQHF
DNA: TGTGCCTGGACCGGAGGGCAAAATCAGCCCCAGCATTTT

size: NA
J: TRBJ2-7
D: NA
V: TRBV11-2
CDR3: CASSLDSPHEQYF
DNA: TGTGCCAGCAGCTTAGACAGTCCCCACGAGCAGTACTTC

size: NA
J: TRBJ2-5
D: NA
V: TRBV5-1
CDR3: CASSLEGRETQYF
DNA: TGTGCCAGCAGCTTGGAGGGCAGGGAGACCCAGTACTTC

size: NA
J: TRBJ1-6
D: NA
V: TRBV6-5
CDR3: CASSANYNSPLHF
DNA: TGTGCCAGCAGTGCGAACTATAATTCACCCCTCCACTTT

size: once
J: TRBJ1-5
D: TRBD1
V: TRBV20-1
CDR3: CSAREPRGSYQPQHF
DNA: TGCAGTGCTAGAGAACCCAGGGGGAGTTATCAGCCCCAGCATTTT

size: NA
J: TRBJ2-1
D: NA
V: TRBV5-1
CDR3: CASSLGGDPYNEQFF
DNA: TGCGCCAGCAGCTTGGGGGGGGACCCCTACAATGAGCAGTTCTTC

size: NA
J: TRBJ1-6
D: TRBD1
V: TRBV15
CDR3: CATSGGTANSPLHF
DNA: TGTGCCACCAGCGGGGGGACAGCTAATTCACCCCTCCACTTT

size: NA
J: TRBJ1-1
D: NA
V: TRBV18
CDR3: CASSPLREAKAFF
DNA: TGTGCCAGCTCACCACTCAGGGAGGCTAAAGCTTTCTTT

size: NA
J: TRBJ1-5
D: NA
V: TRBV7-9
CDR3: CASSLEGGGNQPQHF
DNA: TGTGCCAGCAGCTTAGAGGGTGGCGGCAATCAGCCCCAGCATTTT

size: NA
J: TRBJ2-7
D: NA
V: TRBV5-6
CDR3: CASSPDRYYEQYF
DNA: TGTGCCAGCAGTCCCGACAGATACTACGAGCAGTACTTC

size: NA
J: TRBJ1-5
D: NA
V: TRBV30
CDR3: CAWSVAINQPQHF
DNA: TGTGCCTGGAGTGTAGCGATTAATCAGCCCCAGCATTTT

size: NA
J: TRBJ2-7
D: NA
V: TRBV20-1
CDR3: CSAFGSSRANEQYF
DNA: TGCAGTGCGTTCGGGTCCAGCAGGGCTAACGAGCAGTACTTC

size: NA
J: TRBJ2-2
D: TRBD1
V: TRBV10-1
CDR3: CASSEQRGRTGELFF
DNA: TGCGCCAGCAGTGAACAAAGGGGGCGCACCGGGGAGCTGTTTTTT

size: once
J: TRBJ1-4
D: NA
V: TRBV25-1
CDR3: CASHLRGIQKLFF
DNA: TGTGCCAGCCACCTTCGGGGCATCCAGAAACTATTTTTT

size: NA
J: TRBJ2-5
D: TRBD2
V: TRBV5-1
CDR3: CASSLVGGSETQYF
DNA: TGCGCCAGCAGCTTGGTAGGCGGGAGTGAGACCCAGTACTTC

size: few
J: TRBJ1-1
D: NA
V: TRBV11-2
CDR3: CASSVGTYGSTAFF
DNA: TGTGCCAGCAGCGTCGGGACGTACGGTTCCACGGCTTTCTTT

size: once
J: TRBJ1-2
D: NA
V: TRBV7-9
CDR3: CASSPRLSSTYGYTF
DNA: TGTGCCAGCAGCCCGAGACTCTCCAGCACCTATGGCTACACCTTC

size: NA
J: TRBJ1-1
D: TRBD1
V: TRBV20-1
CDR3: CSARDFRGGAGTEAFF
DNA: TGCAGTGCTAGAGATTTCAGGGGGGGCGCGGGGACTGAAGCTTTCTTT

size: NA
J: TRBJ2-3
D: TRBD1
V: TRBV12-3/TRBV12-4
CDR3: CASSLVTGTGSDTQYF
DNA: TGTGCCAGCAGTTTAGTGACCGGGACAGGGAGTGATACGCAGTATTTT

size: NA
J: TRBJ1-6
D: NA
V: TRBV4-1
CDR3: CASSQEESSYNSPLHF
DNA: TGCGCCAGCAGCCAAGAGGAGAGCTCCTATAATTCACCCCTCCACTTT

size: NA
J: TRBJ2-3
D: TRBD1
V: TRBV25-1
CDR3: CASRHTGGTDTQYF
DNA: TGTGCCAGCAGGCATACAGGGGGCACAGATACGCAGTATTTT

size: NA
J: TRBJ1-1
D: NA
V: TRBV12-3/TRBV12-4
CDR3: CAITGRTNTEAFF
DNA: TGTGCCATCACCGGACGGACGAACACTGAAGCTTTCTTT

size: NA
J: TRBJ2-1
D: NA
V: TRBV2
CDR3: CASSAGSYNEQFF
DNA: TGTGCCAGCAGTGCCGGGTCCTACAATGAGCAGTTCTTC

size: NA
J: TRBJ2-1
D: NA
V: TRBV19
CDR3: CASSTQTGGEQFF
DNA: TGTGCCAGTAGTACCCAAACAGGAGGCGAGCAGTTCTTC

size: NA
J: TRBJ1-2
D: NA
V: TRBV18
CDR3: CASSPNGPGDGYTF
DNA: TGTGCCAGCTCACCCAACGGGCCAGGGGACGGCTACACCTTC

size: NA
J: TRBJ2-3
D: TRBD1
V: TRBV5-1
CDR3: CASSLEGQGPDTQYF
DNA: TGCGCCAGCAGCTTGGAGGGACAGGGTCCAGATACGCAGTATTTT

size: NA
J: TRBJ1-1
D: TRBD1
V: TRBV12-3/TRBV12-4
CDR3: CASSSTGQGRAFF
DNA: TGTGCCAGCAGTTCGACAGGACAGGGACGAGCTTTCTTT

size: NA
J: TRBJ1-2
D: NA
V: TRBV27
CDR3: CASRKDIGGSYGYTF
DNA: TGTGCCAGCAGAAAGGACATCGGGGGAAGCTATGGCTACACCTTC

size: NA
J: TRBJ2-7
D: TRBD1
V: TRBV9
CDR3: CASSPRQGPFSYEQYF
DNA: TGTGCCAGCAGCCCTCGACAGGGCCCCTTCTCCTACGAGCAGTACTTC

size: once
J: TRBJ1-5
D: TRBD1
V: TRBV20-1
CDR3: CSARVGQGVSNQPQHF
DNA: TGCAGTGCTAGGGTGGGACAGGGTGTTAGCAATCAGCCCCAGCATTTT

size: NA
J: TRBJ2-7
D: NA
V: TRBV7-2
CDR3: CASSLARQGYEQYF
DNA: TGTGCCAGCAGCTTAGCCAGGCAGGGGTACGAGCAGTACTTC

size: NA
J: TRBJ2-1
D: NA
V: TRBV18
CDR3: CASSPETTEVEQFF
DNA: TGTGCCAGCTCACCAGAGACTACCGAAGTTGAGCAGTTCTTC

size: NA
J: TRBJ1-1
D: NA
V: TRBV29-1
CDR3: CSVERRLDTEAFF
DNA: TGCAGCGTTGAGCGCCGACTAGACACTGAAGCTTTCTTT

size: NA
J: TRBJ2-5
D: NA
V: TRBV20-1
CDR3: CSALLPRGQYF
DNA: TGCAGTGCCCTCCTTCCCCGAGGCCAGTACTTC

size: NA
J: TRBJ2-1
D: NA
V: TRBV5-1
CDR3: CASSPERVYEQFF
DNA: TGCGCCAGCAGCCCCGAACGGGTCTATGAGCAGTTCTTC

size: NA
J: TRBJ1-2
D: TRBD1
V: TRBV6-6
CDR3: CASSYSIGGSYTF
DNA: TGTGCCAGCAGTTACTCGATAGGGGGCAGCTACACCTTC

size: NA
J: TRBJ2-7
D: NA
V: TRBV6-5
CDR3: CASSYGNNSPSEQYF
DNA: TGTGCCAGCAGTTACGGTAACAATAGCCCCTCCGAGCAGTACTTC

size: NA
J: TRBJ1-1
D: NA
V: TRBV5-6
CDR3: CASSPIGGTEAFF
DNA: TGTGCCAGCAGCCCCATAGGAGGCACTGAAGCTTTCTTT

size: NA
J: TRBJ1-2
D: TRBD1
V: TRBV20-1
CDR3: CSARIRQGNGYTF
DNA: TGCAGTGCTAGGATTAGACAGGGGAATGGCTACACCTTC

size: NA
J: TRBJ2-2
D: NA
V: TRBV3-1
CDR3: CASSGGLDTGELFF
DNA: TGTGCCAGCAGCGGGGGCCTGGACACCGGGGAGCTGTTTTTT

size: NA
J: TRBJ1-1
D: NA
V: TRBV9
CDR3: CASSLGALNTEAFF
DNA: TGTGCCAGCAGCCTAGGGGCACTGAACACTGAAGCTTTCTTT

size: NA
J: TRBJ1-2
D: NA
V: TRBV6-6
CDR3: CASRPPTENYGYTF
DNA: TGTGCCAGCAGACCCCCGACAGAGAACTATGGCTACACCTTC

size: NA
J: TRBJ2-1
D: TRBD2
V: TRBV11-3
CDR3: CASSVLLPGGPNEQFF
DNA: TGTGCCAGCAGCGTCCTCTTGCCGGGGGGGCCTAATGAGCAGTTCTTC

size: NA
J: TRBJ1-4
D: NA
V: TRBV10-3
CDR3: CAISEGGSNEKLFF
DNA: TGTGCCATCAGTGAAGGGGGGTCTAATGAAAAACTGTTTTTT

size: NA
J: TRBJ1-1
D: NA
V: TRBV5-1
CDR3: CATKGGELNTEAFF
DNA: TGCGCCACCAAGGGAGGGGAGCTGAACACTGAAGCTTTCTTT

size: NA
J: TRBJ1-6
D: NA
V: TRBV5-1
CDR3: CASSLDNTNYNSPLHF
DNA: TGCGCCAGCAGCTTGGATAATACCAACTATAATTCACCCCTCCACTTT

size: NA
J: TRBJ1-4
D: NA
V: TRBV24-1
CDR3: CATSDLLRFETNEKLFF
DNA: TGTGCCACCAGTGATTTGCTACGCTTTGAGACTAATGAAAAACTGTTTTTT